This TCR beta chain originates from a study of early T cells in non-severe SARS-CoV-2 infection. Study-wide background: The study sequenced bulk RNA from unsorted whole blood, with chains unpaired.

Whole-study results and caveats: The VDJdb matching leaned toward anti-spike CD8 responses and overlooked private and CD4 specificities.

Germline V CDR1 and CDR2: LNHNV, YYDKDF (reference sequence). V lost 5 bases to trimming and J lost 7 bases, with 9 bases between them. This CDR3 comprises 12 residues. Unique molecular identifiers were added to individual cDNA molecules. MiXCR, applied by TCRdb to the 5' RACE reads, yields one record per CDR3 protein. The sample carries around 100,000 distinct CDR3 sequences, 16% recorded once. Regarding this clonotype: Its matching antigen is unknown.

The gene calls are TRBV15 and TRBJ1-3; D gene uncertain. Material: whole blood. The sequence was collected from an adult who was a healthcare worker with PCR-confirmed SARS-CoV-2 infection or an uninfected control (not recorded which). The CDR3, as DNA: TGTGCCACCAGCCGCGGAACCAACACCATATATTTT. Its protein product is CATSRGTNTIYF.